This TCR beta chain was sequenced for a study of blood T cells in healthy people across ages (dated by TCRdb to between 2014 and 2017). For context, the study as a whole: Template switching captured roughly one uniquely barcoded TCR beta cDNA molecule per two T cells in model experiments. The study measured age-related changes in TCR beta repertoire diversity using deep sequencing normalized with unique cDNA molecular identifiers. Donors were grouped into four age groups: young (average approximately 15 years), middle-aged (roughly 40), aged (about 60) and long-lived (approximately 78). To avoid experimental bias, donors of different ages were spread randomly across the sequencing lanes. Using the same blood draw, the study looked at two additional independent replicas of 1 million unique cDNA reads for two donors, one aged 18 to 29 and the other aged 80 or older.

General conclusions and limits of the study: Since profiling was done on bulk unsorted PBMCs, naive and antigen-experienced compartments could not be conclusively compared. The long-lived group showed more naive CD4+ T cells, fewer expanded clones and increased TCR diversity than the aged group, suggesting age selection. Estimates of total diversity based on one million sequenced T cells were considered lower bounds and underestimates. The CMV infection status of donors was not known, potentially confounding age-related changes in expanded clonotypes. Observed TCR beta diversity per million T cells fell roughly linearly with age, and a significant reduction was already apparent by age around 40. There was a strong correlation between observed TCR beta diversity and the percentage of naive T cells measured by flow cytometry.

Systemically healthy Caucasian individuals from Russia, 35 to 50 in total and aged about 6 to 95 years, were included as donors. Each donor gave about 9.2 milliliters of peripheral blood, drawn into EDTA-treated Vacutainer tubes. PBMCs were isolated by Ficoll-Paque density-gradient centrifugation, with at least 6 million obtained per sample. Total RNA was extracted from PBMCs with Trizol reagent, with at least 6 micrograms obtained per sample. Naive CD45RAhigh/CD27high T cell percentages were measured by flow cytometry on a PBMC aliquot from every donor. The CDR3 goes from the cysteine to the phenylalanine over 14 residues. Kept here is only the CDR3 DNA, which spans 42 bases and is read in frame from base 1. The germline V gene (reference sequence) yields GTSNPN for CDR1 and SVGIG for CDR2. The trim is 2 bases for V and 6 bases for J, with a gap of 16 bases between the germline ends. Library creation used 5' RACE. Sequencing relied on an Illumina HiSeq 2500. A second about 7 to 11 cycle PCR used a sample-barcoded 5' primer and a J-beta primer mix. A template-switch 5' adaptor carrying 12 random nucleotides introduced a unique molecular identifier onto each TCR beta cDNA molecule. Each sample yielded at least 2.5 million CDR3-containing paired-end reads. The Mint cDNA synthesis kit, primed by a TRBC-specific oligonucleotide, was used to synthesize first-strand cDNA from all RNA. Following uracil-DNA glycosylase treatment, all cDNA underwent a first 18-cycle PCR with the universal primers M1SS and BC2_uni_R. In the paper's pipeline: For normalization, 1 million high-quality reads, each with a distinct molecular identifier, were randomly selected from each sample. Reads with shared molecular identifiers were discarded instead of being binned into consensus sequences. CDR3 identification, clonotype clustering and error correction used MiTCR with a Q25 quality threshold and the strictest error-elimination algorithm. A nonparametric unseen species model with Euler transformation was used to estimate lower-bound total TCR beta diversity. The public reads were reprocessed in TCRdb via fastp at Q25 and MiXCR, keeping in-frame beta chains. Every entry covers one CDR3 protein and lists the most common genes and DNA from its rows. TCRdb, not the original authors, processed these V and J calls. The sample table contains roughly 730,000 distinct CDR3 sequences; only one count was recorded for about 61% of them. The ten largest make up about a quarter of the sample.

Only a few counts were recorded for this clonotype. There is no known antigen for this receptor. No quality values exist for individual bases; no much larger clone is one base distant. This chain is built from TRBV30 and TRBJ2-5; the D gene could be either TRBD1 or TRBD2, each agreeing at 5 bases. Specimen: blood. This clonotype was obtained from a man aged 35 to 55 in good health. The CDR3 here reads CAWSPVGGYKTQYF. The DNA is as follows: TGTGCCTGGAGTCCGGTTGGGGGATATAAGACCCAGTACTTC.